Shown below are 22 T cell receptor beta chains from a single sample sequenced in a study of T cell repertoires in cytomegalovirus infection. Their antigen targets remain unknown. Via MiXCR, TCRdb re-called the reads, giving one row per CDR3 protein. Of 360,000 or so distinct CDR3 sequences listed, about 32% were seen once; the top ten hold approximately 12%. Sequences were derived from cultured PBMCs, sampled from culture after CMV antigen stimulation. The receptors shown here come from a human donor in good health (CMV status not recorded). Some clones in this sample may be carry-over from other donors' samples.

The V gene is TRBV4-1, the J gene TRBJ1-2; perhaps TRBD1 as D (6 bases). The CDR3 sequence is 14 residues long. Trimming stripped 4 bases from V and 10 bases from J, with 19 bases between. Germline V CDR1 and CDR2: MGHRA, YSYEKL. In DNA, the CDR3 is TGCGCCAGCAGCCGAGACCAAGGACAGCCGGTCTACACCTTC. Protein: CASSRDQGQPVYTF.

This clonotype occurred a few times. In nucleotides, the CDR3 is TGTGCCAGCAGCCAAGACCTACCGAGCTTGCCAGATACGCAGTATTTT. This sequence encodes CASSQDLPSLPDTQYF. The rearrangement uses TRBV3-1 and TRBJ2-3; D not resolved. The germline V gene encodes CDR1 LGHDT and CDR2 YNNKEL (reference sequence). V dropped 0 bases and J dropped 4 bases, with 14 bases sitting between them. There are 16 residues in the CDR3.

V and J are TRBV6-8 and TRBJ2-2, with 7 bases that match TRBD1. From germline, CDR1 is MNHGY and CDR2 SAAAGT. CDR3 length equals 15 residues. V trimming: 7 bases; J trimming: 4 bases; junction bases outside the gene matches: 9. The CDR3 loop is CASIKGQRFTGELFF. In DNA form, the CDR3 reads TGTGCCAGCATTAAGGGACAGAGATTCACCGGGGAGCTGTTTTTT.

V and J are TRBV11-2 and TRBJ2-1; D gene uncertain. Germline CDR1 reads SGHAT; CDR2 reads FQNNGV. V was trimmed by 1 base and J by 6 bases, leaving 13 bases between them. The CDR3 contains 15 residues. The CDR3 loop reads CASSLGLQLANEQFF. The CDR3 bases are TGTGCCAGCAGCTTAGGTCTTCAATTAGCCAATGAGCAGTTCTTC.

Only one count was recorded for this clonotype. This sequence joins TRBV19 and TRBJ2-1, with D perhaps matching TRBD2 (5 bases). CDR1 and CDR2 (germline): LNHDA, SQIVND (reference sequence). There are 13 residues in the CDR3. The ends were cut back, 4 bases at V and 5 bases at J, with 9 bases in the middle. CDR3 nucleotides: TGTGCCAGTAGTACAAAGCGGAACAATGAGCAGTTCTTC. It translates to CASSTKRNNEQFF.

This clonotype was found a few times. The chain carries TRBV4-1 and TRBJ1-4; TRBD1 agrees at 8 bases. CDR3 length equals 16 residues. V shed 0 bases and J 7 bases; nucleotides not matched to a gene: 7. Germline V gene lookup returns CDR1 MGHRA and CDR2 YSYEKL. In nucleotides, the CDR3 is TGCGCCAGCAGCCAAGATAGAGGACAGGGATTTGAAAAACTGTTTTTT. It yields the protein CASSQDRGQGFEKLFF.

The rearrangement joins TRBV14 to TRBJ2-1, with a weak D call TRBD2 (5 bases). The CDR3 spans 17 residues. Trimming left V 1 base short and J 0 bases short, with 13 bases between. Germline lookup yields CDR1 SGHDN and CDR2 FVKESK. CDR3 residues: CASSQGGLHPSYNEQFF. CDR3 bases: TGTGCCAGCAGCCAAGGCGGGCTGCATCCCTCCTACAATGAGCAGTTCTTC.

The chain uses TRBV5-8 and TRBJ2-2; 7 nucleotides align to TRBD1. The CDR3 is made up of 16 amino acids. CDR1 is SGHTS, CDR2 YDEGEE, per germline. Trimming removed 4 bases from V and 4 bases from J; junction bases left unmatched: 10. As DNA, the CDR3 is TGTGCCAGCAGCGCTCCGACAGGGTCTGGCACCGGGGAGCTGTTTTTT. Its protein is CASSAPTGSGTGELFF.

The J gene is TRBJ2-1, the V gene TRBV6-2 or TRBV6-3; 8 nucleotides line up with TRBD2. With V trimmed by 0 bases and J by 4 bases, 5 bases remained unmatched. The length of the CDR3 is 16 residues. CDR1 is MNHEY and CDR2 is SVGEGT in the germline V gene. Here the CDR3 reads CASSYSSTSGYNEQFF. The CDR3 coding sequence is TGTGCCAGCAGTTACTCGAGTACTAGCGGATACAATGAGCAGTTCTTC.

This chain joins TRBV11-3 and TRBJ1-1; the D is unclear. The CDR3 runs to 14 residues. Trimming removed 1 base at V and 5 bases at J, with 11 bases between. CDR1 SGHNT and CDR2 YENEEA come from the germline V gene. CDR3 nucleotides: TGTGCCAGCAGCTTAGGGAGAATGGGAACTGAAGCTTTCTTT. Protein: CASSLGRMGTEAFF.

This chain joins TRBV7-9 and TRBJ2-5, with 13 bases lining up with TRBD2. The CDR3 contains 15 residues. Germline V gene sequence: CDR1 SEHNR, CDR2 FQNEAQ (reference sequence). The V and J ends lost 5 bases and 5 bases, in that order; junction bases with no gene match: 5. CDR3: CASSPRTSGGETQYF. The CDR3 DNA reads TGTGCCAGCAGCCCGAGGACTAGCGGGGGTGAGACCCAGTACTTC. Full variable domain (remainder filled in from reference TRBV7-9 and TRBJ2-5): DTGVSQNPRHKITKRGQNVTFRCDPISEHNRLYWYRQTLGQGPEFLTYFQNEAQLEKSRLLSDRFSAERPKGSFSTLEIQRTEQGDSAMYLCASSPRTSGGETQYFGPGTRLLVL.

In its sample, this clonotype was seen a few times. The chain links TRBV5-5 to TRBJ2-2, with D unclear. The germline V and J ends were trimmed by 0 bases and 4 bases, with 16 bases remaining between them. Germline V CDR1 and CDR2: SGHKS, YYEKEE (reference sequence). The CDR3 has 17 amino acids. The DNA for the CDR3 is TGTGCCAGCAGCTTGGTTCTGGCAGGAGTCGGCACCGGGGAGCTGTTTTTT. Translated: CASSLVLAGVGTGELFF.

This clonotype has more than one count but fewer than ten. The genes are TRBV12-3 or TRBV12-4 and TRBJ2-3, with unresolved D. There are 12 residues in the CDR3. V was pared by 6 bases and J by 4 bases, with 8 bases between. Here the CDR3 DNA reads TGTGCCAGCAGCCCTGCGGCAGATACGCAGTATTTT. It encodes CASSPAADTQYF.

Only a few counts were recorded for this clonotype. The rearrangement joins TRBV7-8 to TRBJ2-3, with unresolved D. Germline CDR1 reads SGHVS; CDR2 reads FQNEAQ. With 3 bases removed from V and 6 bases from J, the gap between germline ends came to 19 bases. CDR3 size: 16 residues. Here the CDR3 reads CASSFSVASALDTQYF. The CDR3 bases are TGTGCCAGCAGCTTCTCAGTGGCTAGTGCTCTGGATACGCAGTATTTT.

V is TRBV10-2 and J is TRBJ2-2, with D possibly TRBD1 on 6 matching bases. The CDR3 contains 20 residues. With 7 bases removed from V and 0 bases from J, the gap between germline ends came to 27 bases. CDR1 is WSHSY, CDR2 SAAADI, per germline. CDR3 in DNA: TGCGCCAGCAAGGCCGGATTAAGGGACATGTTGACCGCGAACACCGGGGAGCTGTTTTTT. Translated, it gives CASKAGLRDMLTANTGELFF.

This clonotype was found many times. The chain recombines TRBV24-1 with TRBJ1-2; D perhaps matches TRBD1 (5 bases). Germline CDR1 reads KGHDR; CDR2 reads SFDVKD. The V end was cut by 0 bases, the J end by 7 bases, with 5 bases between. This CDR3 has 12 residues. The DNA for the CDR3 is TGTGCCACCAGTGATTTGAGGGGTGGCTACACCTTC. Translating it yields CATSDLRGGYTF.

The chain links TRBV19 to TRBJ2-1; perhaps TRBD1 as D (6 bases). This CDR3 region has 14 residues. CDR1 LNHDA and CDR2 SQIVND come from the germline V gene (reference sequence). Deletions cut 5 bases from V and 6 bases from J, with 14 bases between. CDR3 residues: CASSYRTGSNEQFF. The CDR3 DNA is TGTGCCAGTAGTTATAGAACAGGGTCCAATGAGCAGTTCTTC.

The chain is built from TRBV3-1 and TRBJ2-4; D is ambiguous. The CDR3 is 13 residues long. V lost 4 bases to trimming and J lost 5 bases, with 9 bases between them. CDR1 is LGHDT and CDR2 is YNNKEL in the germline V gene (reference sequence). The CDR3 protein is CASSRRGENIQYF. The CDR3, as DNA: TGTGCCAGCAGCCGGAGAGGCGAAAACATTCAGTACTTC.

This clonotype has a handful of counts. The CDR3 DNA reads as TGTGCCAGCAGCCCCAGTGGATACGAGCAGTACGTC. Protein: CASSPSGYEQYV. The chain combines TRBV6-8 with TRBJ2-7; no clear D gene. The CDR3 length is 12 residues. V was shortened by 6 bases and J by 4 bases, with 10 bases between the two germline ends. CDR1 and CDR2 from the germline V gene are MNHGY and SAAAGT.

The V and J genes are TRBV4-1 and TRBJ1-4; tentative D call: TRBD1 (6 bases). Per the germline V gene, CDR1 is MGHRA and CDR2 is YSYEKL. The CDR3 totals 15 residues. V was clipped by 3 bases and J by 7 bases, with 15 bases between them. CDR3 protein: CASSQQQGPIEKLFF. The CDR3, as DNA: TGCGCCAGCAGCCAGCAACAGGGTCCCATTGAAAAACTGTTTTTT.

The chain recombines TRBV28 with TRBJ2-4; D is possibly TRBD2 (7 bases). The CDR3 spans 14 residues. V lost 6 bases, J lost 2 bases, and 11 bases lay in between. Germline assignment: CDR1 MDHEN and CDR2 SYDVKM. CDR3 sequence (DNA): TGTGCCAGCAGGGAGGGGGGGACCAAAAACATTCAGTACTTC. Translation gives CASREGGTKNIQYF. The variable domain in full, completed from reference TRBV28 and TRBJ2-4, reads DVKVTQSSRYLVKRTGEKVFLECVQDMDHENMFWYRQDPGLGLRLIYFSYDVKMKEKGDIPEGYSVSREKKERFSLILESASTNQTSMYLCASREGGTKNIQYFGAGTRLSVL.

The chain joins TRBV5-1 to TRBJ2-7; 10 nucleotides line up with TRBD1. The germline CDR1 and CDR2 sequences are SGHRS and YFSETQ. Unmatched junction bases numbered 10, after V lost 4 bases and J lost 9 bases. The CDR3 is 14 amino acids. This CDR3 reads CASSPGTGADGQYV. Here the CDR3 DNA reads TGCGCCAGCAGCCCCGGGACAGGGGCGGACGGGCAGTACGTC.